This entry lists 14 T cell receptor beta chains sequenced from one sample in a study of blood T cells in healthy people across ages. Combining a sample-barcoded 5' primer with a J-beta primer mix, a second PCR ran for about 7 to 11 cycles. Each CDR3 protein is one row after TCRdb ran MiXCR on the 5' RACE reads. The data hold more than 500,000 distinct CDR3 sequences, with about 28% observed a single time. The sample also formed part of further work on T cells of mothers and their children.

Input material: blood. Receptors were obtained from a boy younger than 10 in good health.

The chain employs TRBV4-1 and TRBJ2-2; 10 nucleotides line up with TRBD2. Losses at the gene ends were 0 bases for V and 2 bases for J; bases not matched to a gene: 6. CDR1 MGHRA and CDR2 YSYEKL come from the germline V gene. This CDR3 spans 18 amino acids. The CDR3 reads CASSQEPSGGDNTGELFF. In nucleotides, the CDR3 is TGCGCCAGCAGCCAAGAACCTAGCGGGGGAGACAACACCGGGGAGCTGTTTTTT.

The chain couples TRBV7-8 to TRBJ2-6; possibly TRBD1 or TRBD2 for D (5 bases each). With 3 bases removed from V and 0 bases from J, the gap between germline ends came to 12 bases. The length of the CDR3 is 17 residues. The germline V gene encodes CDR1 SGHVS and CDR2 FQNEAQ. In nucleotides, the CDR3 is TGTGCCAGCAGCTTTCAGGGAGCCACCTCTGGGGCCAACGTCCTGACTTTC. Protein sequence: CASSFQGATSGANVLTF.

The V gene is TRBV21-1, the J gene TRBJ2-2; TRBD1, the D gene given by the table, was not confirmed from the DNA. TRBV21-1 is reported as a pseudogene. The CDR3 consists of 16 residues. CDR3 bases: TGTGCCAGCAGCAAGTACAGGGGGCGCGTGGGCGGGGAGCTGTTTTTT. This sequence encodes CASSKYRGRVGGELFF.

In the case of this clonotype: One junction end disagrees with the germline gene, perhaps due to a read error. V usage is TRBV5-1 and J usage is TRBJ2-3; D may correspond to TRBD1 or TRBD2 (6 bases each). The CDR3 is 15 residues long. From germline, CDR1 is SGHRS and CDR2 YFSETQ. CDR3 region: CASREFGGDTDTQSF. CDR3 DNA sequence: TGCGCCAGCAGAGAATTCGGGGGCGACACAGATACGCAGTCTTTT. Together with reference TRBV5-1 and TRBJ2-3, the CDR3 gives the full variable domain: KAGVTQTPRYLIKTRGQQVTLSCSPISGHRSVSWYQQTPGQGLQFLFEYFSETQRNKGNFPGRFSGRQFSNSRSEMNVSTLELGDSALYLCASREFGGDTDTQSFGPGTRLTVL.

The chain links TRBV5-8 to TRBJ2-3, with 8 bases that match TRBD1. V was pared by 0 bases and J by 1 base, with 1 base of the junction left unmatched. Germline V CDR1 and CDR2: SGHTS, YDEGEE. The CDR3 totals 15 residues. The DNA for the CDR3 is TGTGCCAGCAGCTTGGCCAGGGGGCGCACAGATACGCAGTATTTT. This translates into CASSLARGRTDTQYF.

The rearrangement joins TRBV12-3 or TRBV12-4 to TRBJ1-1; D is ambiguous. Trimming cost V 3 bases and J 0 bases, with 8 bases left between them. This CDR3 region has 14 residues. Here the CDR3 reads CASSFTDMNTEAFF. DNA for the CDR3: TGTGCCAGCAGTTTTACAGACATGAACACTGAAGCTTTCTTT.

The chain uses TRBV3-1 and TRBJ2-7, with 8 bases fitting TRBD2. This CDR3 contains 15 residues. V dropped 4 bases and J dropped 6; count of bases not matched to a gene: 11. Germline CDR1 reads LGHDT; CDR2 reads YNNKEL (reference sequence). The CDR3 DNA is TGTGCCAGCAGCCTTTTAGCGGGGCGGCAAGGCGAGCAGTACTTC. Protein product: CASSLLAGRQGEQYF.

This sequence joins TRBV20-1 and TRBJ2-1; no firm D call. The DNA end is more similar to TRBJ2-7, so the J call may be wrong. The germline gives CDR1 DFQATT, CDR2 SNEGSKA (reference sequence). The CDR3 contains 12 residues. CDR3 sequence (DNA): TGCAGTGCTAGTGGCGGTACCACCGAGCAGTACTTC. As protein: CSASGGTTEQYF.

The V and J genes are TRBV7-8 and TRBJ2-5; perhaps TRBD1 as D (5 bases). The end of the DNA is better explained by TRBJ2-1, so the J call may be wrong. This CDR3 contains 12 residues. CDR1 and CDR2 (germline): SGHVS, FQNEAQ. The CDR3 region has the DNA TGTGCCAGCAGCTTCAGGGCTAATGAGCAGTTCTTC. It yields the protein CASSFRANEQFF.

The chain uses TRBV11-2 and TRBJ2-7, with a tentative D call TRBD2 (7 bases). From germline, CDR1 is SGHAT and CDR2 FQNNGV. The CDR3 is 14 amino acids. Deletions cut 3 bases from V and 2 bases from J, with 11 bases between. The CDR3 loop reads CASSFGGHPYEQYF. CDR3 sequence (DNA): TGTGCCAGCAGCTTCGGGGGGCACCCCTACGAGCAGTACTTC.

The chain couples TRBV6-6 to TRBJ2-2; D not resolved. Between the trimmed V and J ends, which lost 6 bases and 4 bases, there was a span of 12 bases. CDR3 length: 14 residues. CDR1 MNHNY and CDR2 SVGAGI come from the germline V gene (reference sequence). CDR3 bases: TGTGCCAGCAGGGGAAGTCAGACCACCGGGGAGCTGTTTTTT. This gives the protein CASRGSQTTGELFF.

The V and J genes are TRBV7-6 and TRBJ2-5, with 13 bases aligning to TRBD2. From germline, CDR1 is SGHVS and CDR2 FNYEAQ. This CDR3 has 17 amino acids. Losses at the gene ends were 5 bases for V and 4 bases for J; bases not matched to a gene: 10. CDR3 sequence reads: CASSRGLAGDVRETQYF. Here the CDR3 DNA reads TGTGCCAGCAGCCGCGGACTAGCGGGGGACGTCCGAGAGACCCAGTACTTC.

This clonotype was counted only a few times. The CDR3 nucleotides read TGCAGTGCTATTACGGGACTAGCGTCGACCCAGTACTTC. Translating gives CSAITGLASTQYF. The chain joins TRBV20-1 to TRBJ2-5; TRBD2 aligns across 10 bases. Germline V gene sequence: CDR1 DFQATT, CDR2 SNEGSKA (reference sequence). The CDR3 has 13 residues. Unmatched junction bases numbered 6, after V lost 4 bases and J lost 7 bases.

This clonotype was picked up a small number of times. CDR3 sequence: CASRDRGGNYETQYF. The CDR3 DNA is TGTGCCAGCAGAGACAGGGGAGGGAACTATGAGACCCAGTACTTC. The chain combines TRBV27 with TRBJ2-5, with D perhaps matching TRBD1 (8 bases). The CDR3 extends over 15 amino acids. Germline V lookup: CDR1 MNHEY, CDR2 SMNVEV (reference sequence). Deletions cut 6 bases from V and 5 bases from J, with 19 bases between.